This TCR beta chain was recovered during a study of blood T cell repertoires in COVID-19. Study information: Sample material is recorded as cDNA or gDNA derived from T cells, B-cell-depleted T cells, or PBMCs.

V lost 3 bases, J lost 1 base, and 7 bases lay in between. There are 13 residues in the CDR3. Looked up from germline, CDR1 is SGHDT and CDR2 is YYEEEE. In the original analysis: Reference gene primer amplification in the assay estimated nucleated cell counts. Libraries were prepared by immunoSEQ multiplex PCR; TCRdb keeps only in-frame clonotypes and omits some of them. D and trimming were read from the DNA, whereas the V and J calls and clone size are those reported in that table. The sample lists more than 200,000 clones; approximately 82% were seen once. This TCR was recovered from a woman in her fifties or sixties with acute or convalescent COVID-19. The chain combines TRBV5-6 with TRBJ1-1; possible D gene TRBD1, 6 bases. Sequencing input: peripheral blood. This CDR3 is CASSWTENTEAFF. The CDR3 DNA reads TGTGCCAGCAGCTGGACAGAGAACACTGAAGCTTTCTTT. Full variable domain (outside the CDR3, taken from reference TRBV5-6 and TRBJ1-1): DAGVTQSPTHLIKTRGQQVTLRCSPKSGHDTVSWYQQALGQGPQFIFQYYEEEERQRGNFPDRFSGHQFPNYSSELNVNALLLGDSALYLCASSWTENTEAFFGQGTRLTVV.